Each of the 8 T cell receptor beta chains below was sequenced from the same sample in a study of siplizumab effects on memory and regulatory T cells. Clones were read by immunoSEQ multiplex PCR, and TCRdb kept only the in-frame ones, dropping some. The sample has around 100,000 clones, about 94% seen once; the top ten hold 1% to 1.5%. The sample was non-Treg CD4+ T cells sorted from blood. Source of these receptors: a human donor in good health.

This clone was observed a few times. The chain has TRBV29-1 and TRBJ1-1, with D unclear. Trimming cost V 2 bases and J 1 base, with 8 bases left between them. CDR3 length: 13 amino acids. Germline CDR1 SQVTM, CDR2 ANQGSEA. The CDR3 nucleotides read TGCAGCGTTGAATTTGGAGGGAACACTGAAGCTTTCTTT. Translated: CSVEFGGNTEAFF.

The rearrangement links TRBV5-1 to TRBJ2-3, with 12 nucleotides matching TRBD2. Germline CDR1 SGHRS, CDR2 YFSETQ. This CDR3 is built from 17 residues. V shed 1 base, J shed 2 bases, and the junction held 5 bases outside the gene matches. CDR3 amino acids: CASSLLLAGGTTDTQYF. The CDR3 nucleotides read TGCGCCAGCAGCTTGTTACTAGCGGGAGGAACCACAGATACGCAGTATTTT.

V is TRBV7-9 and J is TRBJ2-1, with D possibly TRBD1 on 8 matching bases. Germline V gives CDR1 SEHNR, CDR2 FQNEAQ (reference sequence). The germline V and J ends were trimmed by 5 bases and 8 bases, with 22 bases remaining between them. CDR3 length: 16 residues. The CDR3 DNA sequence: TGTGCCAGCAGCCCCAGGACAGGGAGGGGAGGGGATGAGCAGTTCTTC. Translating gives CASSPRTGRGGDEQFF.

The V and J genes are TRBV19 and TRBJ2-7; D is possibly TRBD1 (5 bases). Trimming removed 5 bases at V and 2 bases at J, with 13 bases between. The germline CDR1 and CDR2 sequences are LNHDA and SQIVND (reference sequence). The length of the CDR3 is 14 residues. This chain's CDR3 is CASSLQASAYEQYF. As DNA, the CDR3 is TGTGCCAGTAGTCTACAGGCGTCAGCCTACGAGCAGTACTTC.

V is TRBV6-1 and J is TRBJ2-3; D remains ambiguous. The germline V gene encodes CDR1 MNHNS and CDR2 SASEGT. V gave up 7 bases and J gave up 6 bases, with 14 bases separating them. The CDR3 loop spans 13 amino acids. The chain's CDR3 is CASTRTFLDTQYF. CDR3 nucleotide sequence: TGTGCCAGCACCAGAACCTTTTTGGATACGCAGTATTTT.

The gene calls are TRBV18 and TRBJ2-2, with 7 bases aligning to TRBD1. This CDR3 contains 16 residues. Losses at the gene ends were 2 bases for V and 5 bases for J; bases not matched to a gene: 8. CDR1 and CDR2 from the germline V gene are KGHSH and LQKENI. The CDR3 sequence: CASSPTGVTLTGELFF. The CDR3 DNA is TGTGCCAGCTCACCAACAGGGGTAACCCTTACCGGGGAGCTGTTTTTT.

The CDR3 protein is CASSEGVGANTEAFF. DNA for the CDR3: TGTGCCAGCAGTGAAGGGGTAGGGGCGAACACTGAAGCTTTCTTT. The genes are TRBV2 and TRBJ1-1; D might be TRBD1 (5 bases). The germline V gene has CDR1 SNHLY and CDR2 FYNNEI. This CDR3 region has 15 residues. Trimming took 1 base from V and 1 from J, leaving 10 bases between them. The whole variable domain, filled in from reference TRBV2 and TRBJ1-1, reads EPEVTQTPSHQVTQMGQEVILRCVPISNHLYFYWYRQILGQKVEFLVSFYNNEISEKSEIFDDQFSVERPDGSNFTLKIRSTKLEDSAMYFCASSEGVGANTEAFFGQGTRLTVV.

The gene calls are TRBV5-1 and TRBJ1-6; no reliable D call. The CDR3 has 16 amino acids. The germline V and J ends were trimmed by 4 bases and 10 bases, with 21 bases remaining between them. The germline V gene encodes CDR1 SGHRS and CDR2 YFSETQ. The CDR3 bases are TGCGCCAGCAGCCTCTCGGGAGACCCGGCGGAATCACCCCTCCACTTT. Amino acid sequence: CASSLSGDPAESPLHF.